Sequencing of this TCR beta chain was carried out in a study of regulatory T cells in long-lasting Graves disease. This clonotype was counted a few times. Construction of the TCR beta libraries employed iRepertoire HTBI primers in conjunction with Arm-PCR of CDR3 regions. Methods used by the authors: Segment identification across samples yielded 55 to 65 TRBV and some 13 TRBJ segments. TCRdb re-analysed the multiplex PCR reads in MiXCR, keeping a single row per CDR3 protein. It is TCRdb's table, rather than the study itself, that gives the V and J calls and clone size. The table records 440,000 or so distinct CDR3 sequences, 16% of them present only once. Described time point: newly diagnosed GD, antithyroid drugs for less than 3 months. Making the TCR library involved RNA that had been extracted from PBMCs. These data are also associated with another study on T cells in Graves' hyperthyroidism and ophthalmopathy.

The sequence came from a woman in her 30s with Graves disease. The source material was peripheral blood mononuclear cells (PBMCs), sampled at new diagnosis, from a patient treated with antithyroid drugs.

Here the CDR3 reads CASTGTSSYNEQFF. The CDR3 nucleotides read TGTGCCAGCACCGGGACGAGCTCCTACAATGAGCAGTTCTTC. The chain carries TRBV7-2 and TRBJ2-1; D tentatively fits TRBD1 or TRBD2 (5 bases each). CDR3 length equals 14 residues. Germline-derived CDR1 and CDR2 are SGHTA and FQGNSA. V lost 7 bases and J 0 bases, leaving 10 bases between the germline ends.